Reported below is one T cell receptor beta chain. The data are from a study of blood T cell repertoires in COVID-19. Study details: The United States, Italy and Spain provided the acute and convalescent COVID-19 samples. Sources were T cells, B-cell-depleted T cells, or PBMCs; the material itself was cDNA or gDNA.

Authors' data handling: Amplification from reference gene primers served as the basis for estimated nucleated cell counts. Sequenced by immunoSEQ multiplex PCR; TCRdb stores in-frame clones only, minus some. That table furnishes V, J and clone size, whereas the DNA furnished D and trimming. The table has fewer than 150,000 clones, more than 80% seen once; the top ten hold about 4.3%. The CDR3 has 15 amino acids. The germline V and J ends were trimmed by 5 bases and 4 bases, with 15 bases remaining between them. Germline lookup yields CDR1 SGHTA and CDR2 FQGNSA. The chain uses TRBV7-2 and TRBJ2-1; possible D gene TRBD1, 6 bases. The specimen was peripheral blood. The TCR originated in a human donor in a cohort sampled during active COVID-19. Here the CDR3 DNA reads TGTGCCAGCAGCCCAGGCCCAGGGGTTTACAATGAGCAGTTCTTC. Protein product: CASSPGPGVYNEQFF. Together with reference TRBV7-2 and TRBJ2-1, the CDR3 gives the full variable domain: GAGVSQSPSNKVTEKGKDVELRCDPISGHTALYWYRQSLGQGLEFLIYFQGNSAPDKSGLPSDRFSAERTGGSVSTLTIQRTQQEDSAVYLCASSPGPGVYNEQFFGPGTRLTVL.